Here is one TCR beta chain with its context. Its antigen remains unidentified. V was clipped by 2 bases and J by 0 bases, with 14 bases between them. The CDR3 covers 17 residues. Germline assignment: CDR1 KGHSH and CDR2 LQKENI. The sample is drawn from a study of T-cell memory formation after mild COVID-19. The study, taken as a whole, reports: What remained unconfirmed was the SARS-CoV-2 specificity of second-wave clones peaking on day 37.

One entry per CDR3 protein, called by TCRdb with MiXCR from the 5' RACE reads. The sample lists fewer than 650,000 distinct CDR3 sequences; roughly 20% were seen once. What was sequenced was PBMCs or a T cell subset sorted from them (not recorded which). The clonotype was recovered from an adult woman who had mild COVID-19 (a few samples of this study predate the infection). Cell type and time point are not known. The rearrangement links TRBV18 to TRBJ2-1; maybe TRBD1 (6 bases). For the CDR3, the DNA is TGTGCCAGCTCACCAGGGACATTTTCTTACTCCTACAATGAGCAGTTCTTC. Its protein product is CASSPGTFSYSYNEQFF.